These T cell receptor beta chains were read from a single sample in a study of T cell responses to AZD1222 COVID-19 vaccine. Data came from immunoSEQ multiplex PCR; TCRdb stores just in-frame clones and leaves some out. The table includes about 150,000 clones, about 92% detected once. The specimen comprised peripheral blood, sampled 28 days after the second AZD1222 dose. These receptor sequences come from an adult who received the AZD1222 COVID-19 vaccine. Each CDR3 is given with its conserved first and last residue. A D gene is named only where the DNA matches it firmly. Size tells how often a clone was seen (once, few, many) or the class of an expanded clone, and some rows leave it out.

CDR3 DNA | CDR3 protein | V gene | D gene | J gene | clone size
TGTGCCAGCAGCTTAATCGGGCCCTACAATGAGCAGTTCTTC | CASSLIGPYNEQFF | TRBV7-9 | - | TRBJ2-1 | -
TGCAGTGCTAGTGATCGTTTAGGGTCACCGGGGTACGAGCAGTACTTC | CSASDRLGSPGYEQYF | TRBV20-1 | - | TRBJ2-7 | -
TGTGCCAGCAGTTACCCATCGACAGGGTTGCACTCTGGAAACACCATATATTTT | CASSYPSTGLHSGNTIYF | TRBV6-2/TRBV6-3 | TRBD1 | TRBJ1-3 | -
TGTGCCAGTAGTGTTGCTGCCGGGAACGGTGGCTACACCTTC | CASSVAAGNGGYTF | TRBV19 | - | TRBJ1-2 | -
TGTGCCAGCAGCTTTAGGGAGGACACTGAAGCTTTCTTT | CASSFREDTEAFF | TRBV11-3 | - | TRBJ1-1 | -
TGTGCCAGCAGCCCCCCGGGAGTTCCCTCACCTAACTATGGCTACACCTTC | CASSPPGVPSPNYGYTF | TRBV3-1/TRBV3-2 | - | TRBJ1-2 | -
TGTGCCAGCAGTCGGACGGGAGGGCCAGGCCAAGAGACCCAGTACTTC | CASSRTGGPGQETQYF | TRBV28 | TRBD2 | TRBJ2-5 | once
TGTGCCACCAGTGAGCAGGGAGGATTAGTTACCGGGGAGCTGTTTTTT | CATSEQGGLVTGELFF | TRBV24-1 | - | TRBJ2-2 | -
TGCGCCAGCAGTGACTTCCAGGGGAGCGAGCAGTACTTC | CASSDFQGSEQYF | TRBV10-2 | - | TRBJ2-7 | -
TGTGCCAGTAGTTCAGGGTGGACGAACAATCAGCCCCAGCATTTT | CASSSGWTNNQPQHF | TRBV19 | - | TRBJ1-5 | once
TGTGCCAGCAGCAAACACTTGTTTAGCAATCAGCCCCAGCATTTT | CASSKHLFSNQPQHF | TRBV21-1 | - | TRBJ1-5 | -
TGTGCCAGCAGCCCCACGGGCGCGGGGTCTTGGAATGAGCAGTTCTTC | CASSPTGAGSWNEQFF | TRBV9 | - | TRBJ2-1 | -
TGTGCCATCAGTGAGGGAGGCGGAGGACCCCAACGTGTCTACGAGCAGTACTTC | CAISEGGGGPQRVYEQYF | TRBV10-3 | - | TRBJ2-7 | -
TGTGCCTGGAGCGGAGCGGGAGGATCTGCCGGGGAGCTGTTTTTT | CAWSGAGGSAGELFF | TRBV30 | TRBD2 | TRBJ2-2 | -
TGTGCCAGCAGTGAAGGTTCGGGGGAGCAGTACTTC | CASSEGSGEQYF | TRBV6-1 | - | TRBJ2-7 | -
TGTGCCAGCAGTCTTAGCGGGAGTAACACCGGGGAGCTGTTTTTT | CASSLSGSNTGELFF | TRBV9 | TRBD2 | TRBJ2-2 | -
TGTGCCAGCAGCTTAACAGGGGCAGATACGCAGTATTTT | CASSLTGADTQYF | TRBV7-9 | TRBD1 | TRBJ2-3 | -
TGTGCCATCGCGGTACAGGGGGCGTTAGCGTATGGCTACACCTTC | CAIAVQGALAYGYTF | TRBV10-3 | TRBD1 | TRBJ1-2 | -
TGCGCCAGCATTAACGCAGACCTGGCCTATGGCTACACCTTC | CASINADLAYGYTF | TRBV23-1 | - | TRBJ1-2 | -
TGTGCCAGCAGCTTGGGTCCGGGCCTGAGCACAGATACGCAGTATTTT | CASSLGPGLSTDTQYF | TRBV5-4 | - | TRBJ2-3 | -
TGTGCCATCAGTGCTTCAGGGCAAGAGACCCAGTACTTC | CAISASGQETQYF | TRBV10-3 | - | TRBJ2-5 | -
TGTGCCAGCAGTTTACGGCAGGGATCCTACGAGCAGTACTTC | CASSLRQGSYEQYF | TRBV28 | - | TRBJ2-7 | -
TGTGCCAGCGGCAGGTATGGACGCTACACCTTC | CASGRYGRYTF | TRBV6-5 | - | TRBJ1-2 | -
TGTGCCAGCAGTTTTGAGAGGGATAACTATGGCTACACCTTC | CASSFERDNYGYTF | TRBV28 | - | TRBJ1-2 | -
TGTGCCTGGAGTGCGAGGGGGGGGGCCTTGAACACTGAAGCTTTCTTT | CAWSARGGALNTEAFF | TRBV30 | - | TRBJ1-1 | -
TGTGCCAGCAGCTTGGGGACTGCTAACTCTGGGGCCAACGTCCTGACTTTC | CASSLGTANSGANVLTF | TRBV7-8 | - | TRBJ2-6 | -
TGTGCCAGCAGCACAAGGACTAGCGGAACCGGGGAGCTGTTTTTT | CASSTRTSGTGELFF | TRBV9 | TRBD2 | TRBJ2-2 | once
TGTGCCAGTAGTCCGCAGACAGGGTGGAACTATGGCTACACCTTC | CASSPQTGWNYGYTF | TRBV19 | TRBD1 | TRBJ1-2 | -